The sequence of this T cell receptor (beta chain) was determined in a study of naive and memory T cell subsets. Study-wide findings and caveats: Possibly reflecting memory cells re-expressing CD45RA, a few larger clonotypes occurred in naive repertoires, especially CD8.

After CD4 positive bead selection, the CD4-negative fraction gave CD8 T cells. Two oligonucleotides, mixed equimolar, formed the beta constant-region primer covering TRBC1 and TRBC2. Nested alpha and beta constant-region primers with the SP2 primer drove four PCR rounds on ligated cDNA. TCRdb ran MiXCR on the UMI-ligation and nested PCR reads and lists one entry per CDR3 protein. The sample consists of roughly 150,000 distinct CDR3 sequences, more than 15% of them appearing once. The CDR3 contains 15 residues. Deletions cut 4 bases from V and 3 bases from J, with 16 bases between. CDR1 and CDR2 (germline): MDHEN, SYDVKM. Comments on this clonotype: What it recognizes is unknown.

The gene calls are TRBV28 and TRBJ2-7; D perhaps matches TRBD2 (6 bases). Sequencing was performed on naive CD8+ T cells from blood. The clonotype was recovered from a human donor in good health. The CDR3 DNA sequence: TGTGCCAGCAGTTCAATCTTCGGAGGGAGCTACGAGCAGTACTTC. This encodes CASSSIFGGSYEQYF.